Listed below are T cell receptor beta chains from one sample, sequenced in a study of naive and memory T cell subsets. MiXCR, applied by TCRdb to the UMI-ligation and nested PCR reads, yields one record per CDR3 protein. This repertoire shows 15,000 or so distinct CDR3 sequences, roughly 10% found once; its top ten account for around 23%. Sequenced input: central memory CD8+ T cells from blood. Receptors were obtained from a human donor in good health. The CDR3 runs from the conserved cysteine through the conserved F or W. A D gene is named only where the DNA matches it firmly. Not every row has a clone size; where given, it reads once, few, many or a size class.

many	TRBV7-3	-	TRBJ2-1	TGTGCCAGCAGCCCTCCTAGCGCGAGCTCCTACAATGAGCAGTTCTTC	CASSPPSASSYNEQFF
-	TRBV20-1	TRBD2	TRBJ2-1	TGCAGTGCTGCGACTAGCGGCGACATAAATGAGCAGTTCTTC	CSAATSGDINEQFF
medium-sized	TRBV7-8	-	TRBJ2-3	TGTGCCAGCAGCTTAGGCCCCGGGACTTCCCCCGGCACAGATACGCAGTATTTT	CASSLGPGTSPGTDTQYF
many	TRBV29-1	TRBD2	TRBJ2-4	TGCAGCGTTGAAGTTGTGACTAGCGGGGACAGCGTTCAGTACTTC	CSVEVVTSGDSVQYF
few	TRBV19	-	TRBJ2-2	TGTGCCAGTAGCTTCGGGCCCAACACCGGGGAGCTGTTTTTT	CASSFGPNTGELFF
many	TRBV6-4	-	TRBJ2-3	TGTGCCAGCAGTCCGGGACCGGCAGATACGCAGTATTTT	CASSPGPADTQYF
many	TRBV5-1	-	TRBJ2-1	TGCGCCAGCAGCTTGGTTTCCCGTCCGTATGAGCAGTTCTTC	CASSLVSRPYEQFF
-	TRBV7-9	TRBD2	TRBJ2-5	TGTGCCAGCAGGCGCCCGGGACTAGCGGGAGAAGGTCCAGAGACCCAGTACTTC	CASRRPGLAGEGPETQYF
medium-sized	TRBV2	-	TRBJ1-2	TGTGCCAGCGAAGGGAACTATGGCTACACCTTC	CASEGNYGYTF
-	TRBV23-1	-	TRBJ1-5	TGCGCCAGCCCCTCCCCCGGGTTAAGTGGGGAAAGCAATCAGCCCCAGCATTTT	CASPSPGLSGESNQPQHF
many	TRBV4-2	-	TRBJ2-3	TGTGCCAGCAGCCAAGCGATCGGGGGCACAGATACGCAGTATTTT	CASSQAIGGTDTQYF
few	TRBV20-1	TRBD1	TRBJ2-7	TGCAGTGCTAGACCCCCTGGGACAGGGGATTCCTACGAGCAGTACTTC	CSARPPGTGDSYEQYF
few	TRBV5-1	TRBD1	TRBJ2-1	TGCGCCATCAGGGGGACAGGGGATTCCGGTGGGGAGCAGTTCTTC	CAIRGTGDSGGEQFF
few	TRBV5-1	TRBD2	TRBJ2-2	TGCGCCAGCAGCTCCGGACTAGCGGGTATCACCGGGGAGCTGTTTTTT	CASSSGLAGITGELFF
many	TRBV6-2/TRBV6-3	-	TRBJ2-7	TGTGCCAGCAGTTACCCAGGGATGGGCGAGCAGTACTTC	CASSYPGMGEQYF
few	TRBV7-3	-	TRBJ2-1	TGTGCCAGCAGCAAACATCCGTGGAGCTCCTACAATGAGCAGTTCTTC	CASSKHPWSSYNEQFF
-	TRBV12-3/TRBV12-4	TRBD2	TRBJ2-1	TGTGCCAGCAGTGACGGACTAGCGGGAGACAATGAGCAGTTCTTC	CASSDGLAGDNEQFF
many	TRBV4-2	TRBD1	TRBJ2-7	TGTGCCAGCAGCCAAGGACCGGGACAGGGGGCTGACGAGCAGTACTTC	CASSQGPGQGADEQYF
many	TRBV27	-	TRBJ1-2	TGTGCCAGCAAGGGTTCGGGCGGCTACACCTTC	CASKGSGGYTF
few	TRBV2	-	TRBJ2-7	TGTGCCAGCAGAGCGGGTGGGAGTAGTGTCCACGAGCAGTACTTC	CASRAGGSSVHEQYF
-	TRBV6-1	-	TRBJ1-5	TGTGCCAGCTCTAACCAGGCCGAGGTTCAGCCCCAGCATTTT	CASSNQAEVQPQHF
many	TRBV6-2/TRBV6-3	-	TRBJ2-7	TGTGCCAGCAGTTGGGGACTCTTATCCTACGAGCAGTACTTC	CASSWGLLSYEQYF
-	TRBV7-9	-	TRBJ2-3	TGTGCCAGCACCGGAGGCGGCACAGATACGCAGTATTTT	CASTGGGTDTQYF
-	TRBV19	TRBD1	TRBJ1-2	TGTGCCACCGGGACAGGGCATGGCTACACCTTC	CATGTGHGYTF
many	TRBV7-9	-	TRBJ1-5	TGTGCCAGCAGCCCTGACAGCTACAATCAGCCCCAGCATTTT	CASSPDSYNQPQHF
-	TRBV6-5	-	TRBJ2-1	TGTGCCAGCAGTTATAGGTCAGGGGGGGATGAGCAGTTCTTC	CASSYRSGGDEQFF
few	TRBV6-2/TRBV6-3	TRBD2	TRBJ2-7	TGTGCCAGCAGTTACGATAGCGGGAGTGGGTACGAGCAGTACTTC	CASSYDSGSGYEQYF
many	TRBV12-3/TRBV12-4	TRBD1	TRBJ2-3	TGTGCCAGCAGCCAGACAGGGCCCACAGATACGCAGTATTTT	CASSQTGPTDTQYF
-	TRBV7-9	-	TRBJ2-7	TGTGCCAGCAGCTCTGATCCCGGTGAGCAGTACTTC	CASSSDPGEQYF
many	TRBV12-3/TRBV12-4	-	TRBJ2-1	TGTGCCAGCAGTCCCCACCTCCGTTTAGGGGTCAATGAGCAGTTCTTC	CASSPHLRLGVNEQFF
-	TRBV7-9	TRBD2	TRBJ2-7	TGTGCCAGCAGCATGCCGATCTTAACGCGGGAGTTCGATTACGAGCAGTACTTC	CASSMPILTREFDYEQYF
-	TRBV4-2	-	TRBJ2-7	TGTGCCGGCAGCCAAGATAGACTAGCCTACGAGCAGTACTTC	CAGSQDRLAYEQYF
-	TRBV14	-	TRBJ2-1	TGTGCCAGCAGCCAAGGGGGCAATGAGCAGTTCTTC	CASSQGGNEQFF
few	TRBV11-2	-	TRBJ1-1	TGTGCCAGCAGTAGCGTAGGGGGGGACACTGAAGCTTTCTTT	CASSSVGGDTEAFF
-	TRBV4-3	TRBD1	TRBJ2-5	TGCGCCAGCAGCCGGGAACCCTGGGCAGGGGGATATCAAGAGACCCAGTACTTC	CASSREPWAGGYQETQYF
many	TRBV4-3	-	TRBJ2-7	TGCGCCAGCAGCCAGCATGCCGACTACGAGCAGTACTTC	CASSQHADYEQYF
many	TRBV7-9	-	TRBJ2-3	TGTGCCAGCAGCCCTACTAGGGGGGGGAGCACAGATACGCAGTATTTT	CASSPTRGGSTDTQYF
few	TRBV25-1	-	TRBJ2-1	TGTGCCAGCAGTGATTCCCTAGCGTTTGATGAGCAGTTCTTC	CASSDSLAFDEQFF
-	TRBV7-3	-	TRBJ1-1	TGTGCCAGCAGCTTAATCGGGGGGACTGAAGCTTTCTTT	CASSLIGGTEAFF
-	TRBV7-8	-	TRBJ2-2	TGTGCCAGCAGCCCCGAAACCACCGGGGAGCTGTTTTTT	CASSPETTGELFF
few	TRBV5-4	-	TRBJ1-5	TGTGCCAGCAGCCTGGGCGGGAGCAATCAGCCCCAGCATTTT	CASSLGGSNQPQHF
many	TRBV27	-	TRBJ2-1	TGTGCCAGCAGTTTAGTACAGGCATACAATGAGCAGTTCTTC	CASSLVQAYNEQFF
-	TRBV24-1	-	TRBJ1-5	TGTGCCACCAGTGTCACAGACAATCAGCCCCAGCATTTT	CATSVTDNQPQHF
medium-sized	TRBV30	-	TRBJ1-1	TGTGCCTGGAGTTCGTCAGAGAACACTGAAGCTTTCTTT	CAWSSSENTEAFF
-	TRBV4-3	-	TRBJ1-3	TGCGCCAGCAGCCAAGATGTCCCAGGCAACTCTGGAAACACCATATATTTT	CASSQDVPGNSGNTIYF